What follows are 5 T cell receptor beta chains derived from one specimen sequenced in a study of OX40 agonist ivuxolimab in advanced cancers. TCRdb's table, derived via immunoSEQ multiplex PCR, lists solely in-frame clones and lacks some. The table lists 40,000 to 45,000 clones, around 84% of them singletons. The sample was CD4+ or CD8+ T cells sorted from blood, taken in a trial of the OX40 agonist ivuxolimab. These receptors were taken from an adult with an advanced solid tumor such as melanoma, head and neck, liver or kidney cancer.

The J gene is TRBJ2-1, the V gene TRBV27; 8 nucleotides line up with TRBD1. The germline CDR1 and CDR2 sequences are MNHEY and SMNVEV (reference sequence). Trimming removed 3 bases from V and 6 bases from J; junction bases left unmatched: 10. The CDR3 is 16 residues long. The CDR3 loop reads CASSFTTGTGGNEQFF. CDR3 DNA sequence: TGTGCCAGCAGTTTCACGACCGGGACAGGTGGCAATGAGCAGTTCTTC.

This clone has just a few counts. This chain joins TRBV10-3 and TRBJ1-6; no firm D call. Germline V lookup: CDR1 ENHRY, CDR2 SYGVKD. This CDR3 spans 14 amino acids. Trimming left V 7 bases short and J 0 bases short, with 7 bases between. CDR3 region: CAIKESSYNSPLHF. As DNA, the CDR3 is TGTGCCATCAAGGAGAGCTCCTATAATTCACCCCTCCACTTT.

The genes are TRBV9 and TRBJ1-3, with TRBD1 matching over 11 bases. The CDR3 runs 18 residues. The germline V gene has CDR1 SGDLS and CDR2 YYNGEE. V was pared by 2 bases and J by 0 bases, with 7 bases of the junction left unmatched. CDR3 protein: CASSVDRGPSYSGNTIYF. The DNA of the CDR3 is TGTGCCAGCAGCGTGGACAGGGGGCCAAGCTACTCTGGAAACACCATATATTTT.

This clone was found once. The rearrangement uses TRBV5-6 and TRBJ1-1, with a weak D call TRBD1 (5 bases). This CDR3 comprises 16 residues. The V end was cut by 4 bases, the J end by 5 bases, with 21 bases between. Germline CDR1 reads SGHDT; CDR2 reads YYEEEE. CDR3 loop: CASSAPGAAWRTEAFF. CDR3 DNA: TGTGCCAGCAGCGCCCCCGGGGCAGCATGGAGGACTGAAGCTTTCTTT.

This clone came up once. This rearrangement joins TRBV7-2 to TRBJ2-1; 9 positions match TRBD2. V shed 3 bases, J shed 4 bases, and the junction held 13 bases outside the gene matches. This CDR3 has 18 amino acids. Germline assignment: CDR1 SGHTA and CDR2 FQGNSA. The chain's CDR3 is CASSLDWREGPIYNEQFF. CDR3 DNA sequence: TGTGCCAGCAGCTTGGACTGGCGGGAGGGCCCCATTTACAATGAGCAGTTCTTC.